This is a list of T cell receptor beta chains from one sample in a study of blood T cell repertoires in COVID-19. Data came from immunoSEQ multiplex PCR; TCRdb stores just in-frame clones and leaves some out. Among 200,000 to 250,000 clones listed, around 83% were seen once. The sample was peripheral blood. These receptors were collected from a woman aged 40 to 49 who had recovered from COVID-19. The CDR3 runs from the conserved cysteine through the conserved F or W. Fields, in order: CDR3 length, J gene, clone size, V gene, D gene, CDR3 protein, CDR3 DNA. D genes are given only for firm matches. Rows may omit the clone size; those that give it use once, few, many or a size class.

>16|TRBJ2-7|NA|TRBV18|TRBD1
CASSPQQGDTSYEQYF
TGTGCCAGCTCACCACAACAGGGGGATACCTCCTACGAGCAGTACTTC
>13|TRBJ1-1|NA|TRBV6-5|NA
CASSYPPNTEAFF
TGTGCCAGCAGTTACCCCCCAAACACTGAAGCTTTCTTT
>13|TRBJ1-2|NA|TRBV12-3/TRBV12-4|TRBD1
CASRDDRAHGYTF
TGTGCCAGCAGGGATGACAGGGCGCATGGCTACACCTTC
>14|TRBJ2-5|NA|TRBV2|NA
CASRGREYQETQYF
TGTGCCAGCAGGGGCAGAGAGTACCAAGAGACCCAGTACTTC
>16|TRBJ1-2|NA|TRBV25-1|NA
CASSAQSIGGSYGYTF
TGTGCCAGCAGTGCCCAGAGCATAGGGGGTTCTTATGGCTACACCTTC
>13|TRBJ2-5|once|TRBV7-8|NA
CASSLTSLETQYF
TGTGCCAGCAGCTTAACTAGCTTAGAGACCCAGTACTTC
>13|TRBJ1-1|NA|TRBV12-3/TRBV12-4|NA
CASSLRRGTEAFF
TGTGCCAGCAGTTTACGGCGGGGGACCGAAGCTTTCTTT
>14|TRBJ2-3|NA|TRBV5-1|NA
CASSEDNAGDTQYF
TGCGCCAGCAGCGAGGACAACGCCGGAGATACGCAGTATTTT
>14|TRBJ2-3|NA|TRBV5-1|NA
CASSRAGSTDTQYF
TGCGCCAGCAGCCGGGCGGGGAGTACAGATACGCAGTATTTT
>15|TRBJ2-1|NA|TRBV6-4|TRBD2
CASSDNSGGGNEQFF
TGTGCCAGCAGTGACAATAGCGGGGGGGGCAATGAGCAGTTCTTC
>16|TRBJ2-6|NA|TRBV29-1|NA
CSVEVPRGSGANVLTF
TGCAGCGTTGAAGTCCCCCGAGGGTCTGGGGCCAACGTCCTGACTTTC
>12|TRBJ1-1|NA|TRBV5-8|NA
CASSFPNTEAFF
TGTGCCAGCAGCTTCCCAAATACTGAAGCTTTCTTT
>15|TRBJ2-1|NA|TRBV7-3|NA
CASSLDRGSYNEQFF
TGTGCCAGCAGCTTGGACAGAGGAAGCTACAATGAGCAGTTCTTC
>15|TRBJ1-2|NA|TRBV15|TRBD1
CATSRDVTGGYGYTF
TGTGCCACCAGCAGAGATGTAACAGGGGGCTATGGCTACACCTTC
>12|TRBJ1-1|NA|TRBV3-1/TRBV3-2|TRBD1
CASSSGGTEAFF
TGTGCCAGCAGCTCAGGGGGCACTGAAGCTTTCTTT
>14|TRBJ1-1|NA|TRBV19|TRBD1
CASIRQGAATEAFF
TGTGCCAGTATCCGACAGGGGGCTGCCACTGAAGCTTTCTTT
>14|TRBJ2-2|NA|TRBV9|NA
CASSGQLASGELFF
TGTGCCAGCAGCGGACAGCTAGCGTCGGGGGAGCTGTTTTTT
>13|TRBJ1-2|once|TRBV11-3|NA
CASSLDLHYGYTF
TGTGCCAGCAGCTTAGATCTTCACTATGGCTACACCTTC
>14|TRBJ2-3|NA|TRBV2|NA
CAGSSGVITDTQYF
TGTGCCGGAAGCTCGGGGGTAATCACAGATACGCAGTATTTT
>15|TRBJ2-3|NA|TRBV7-8|NA
CASSLETGERDTQYF
TGTGCCAGCAGCTTAGAGACGGGGGAAAGGGATACGCAGTATTTT
>17|TRBJ1-1|NA|TRBV28|TRBD1
CASSSPGQGRGYTEAFF
TGTGCCAGCAGTTCACCTGGACAGGGACGGGGGTACACTGAAGCTTTCTTT
>16|TRBJ2-7|once|TRBV12-5|NA
CASGLVRAGSSYEQYF
TGTGCTAGTGGTTTGGTACGGGCGGGGAGCTCCTACGAGCAGTACTTC
>15|TRBJ1-3|NA|TRBV4-3|NA
CASSQSPLSGNTIYF
TGCGCCAGCAGCCAGTCACCGTTGAGTGGAAACACCATATATTTT
>14|TRBJ1-2|NA|TRBV6-5|TRBD1
CAGLKEQGPYGYTF
TGTGCCGGGCTCAAAGAACAGGGGCCCTATGGCTACACCTTC
>17|TRBJ1-5|NA|TRBV7-2|NA
CASSLAVVSTGNQPQHF
TGTGCCAGCAGCTTAGCGGTAGTTTCAACGGGCAATCAGCCCCAGCATTTT
>15|TRBJ2-2|NA|TRBV5-6|NA
CASSLDVSGYGELFF
TGTGCCAGCAGCTTGGACGTCTCGGGGTACGGGGAGCTGTTTTTT
>13|TRBJ2-7|NA|TRBV6-6|NA
CASSYHRGYEQYF
TGTGCCAGCAGTTACCACCGGGGATACGAGCAGTACTTC